Below are 23 T cell receptor beta chains sequenced from a single sample in a study of blood T cell repertoires in COVID-19. The data were produced by immunoSEQ multiplex PCR, yet TCRdb's version contains in-frame clones alone and is incomplete. Of fewer than 200,000 clones in the sample, around 83% were seen once. Sequencing was carried out using peripheral blood. The receptors were sampled from a woman in her 70s with COVID-19, enrolled during active disease.

About this clone itself: Different DNA sequences within this sample yield the same CDR3. The genes are TRBV6-5 and TRBJ2-1; 7 bases line up with TRBD2. This CDR3 contains 16 residues. The germline gives CDR1 MNHEY, CDR2 SVGAGI. V was pared by 4 bases and J by 0 bases, with 6 bases of the junction left unmatched. In DNA form, the CDR3 reads TGTGCCAGCAGTTCCCCTAGCGGCAGCTCCTACAATGAGCAGTTCTTC. It encodes CASSSPSGSSYNEQFF.

The chain couples TRBV24-1 to TRBJ2-3; D may be TRBD2 (5 bases). Looked up from germline, CDR1 is KGHDR and CDR2 is SFDVKD. V dropped 4 bases and J dropped 5 bases, with 9 bases sitting between them. CDR3 length equals 13 residues. DNA of the CDR3: TGTGCCACCAGTGACGAAGCGGTAGATACGCAGTATTTT. Encoded protein: CATSDEAVDTQYF.

The chain joins TRBV7-3 to TRBJ2-3, with D unclear. Between the trimmed V and J ends, which lost 3 bases and 5 bases, there was a span of 9 bases. The CDR3 contains 13 residues. Germline loops: CDR1 SGHTA, CDR2 FQGTGA. The CDR3 here is CASSFQVQDTQYF. The CDR3 coding sequence is TGTGCCAGCAGCTTCCAGGTTCAAGATACGCAGTATTTT.

The chain has TRBV6-2 or TRBV6-3 and TRBJ2-1, with TRBD2 identical over 12 bases. CDR1 is MNHEY and CDR2 is SVGEGT in the germline V gene. Trimming removed 0 bases from V and 9 bases from J; junction bases left unmatched: 9. CDR3 length: 17 residues. The CDR3 sequence: CASSYSTRLAGEVEQFF. CDR3 bases: TGTGCCAGCAGTTACTCCACCAGACTAGCGGGGGAGGTTGAGCAGTTCTTC.

The count of this clone is one. CDR3 coding DNA: TGTGCCAGCAGTGATGCGGGGAAGCCCCAGCATTTT. Translation gives CASSDAGKPQHF. The rearrangement links TRBV6-1 to TRBJ1-5, with D uncertain. In germline, CDR1 is MNHNS, CDR2 SASEGT. V shed 3 bases and J shed 8 bases, with 8 bases lying between them. CDR3 length: 12 residues.

This chain connects TRBV19 to TRBJ2-1; 7 bases match TRBD2. The trim removed 0 bases at V and 8 bases at J, leaving 10 bases unmatched. The CDR3 contains 16 residues. The germline gives CDR1 LNHDA, CDR2 SQIVND (reference sequence). The CDR3 loop reads CASSIDLAGVVYEQFF. CDR3 DNA: TGTGCCAGTAGTATAGACCTGGCGGGGGTAGTATATGAGCAGTTCTTC.

The chain recombines TRBV18 with TRBJ2-7; TRBD2 aligns across 13 bases. CDR3 length equals 15 residues. J was trimmed by 3 bases and V by 5 bases; bases with no gene match: 4. Germline assignment: CDR1 KGHSH and CDR2 LQKENI. CDR3 sequence (DNA): TGTGCCAGCTCAACCCGGACTAGCGGGAGCTACGAGCAGTACTTC. This gives the protein CASSTRTSGSYEQYF.

This clone showed up just a few times. V is TRBV5-1 and J is TRBJ1-1; maybe TRBD1 (5 bases). V shed 0 bases and J shed 3 bases, with 12 bases lying between them. This CDR3 region has 15 residues. Germline V gene lookup returns CDR1 SGHRS and CDR2 YFSETQ. CDR3 DNA sequence: TGCGCCAGCAGCTTGGATGGGGGGAGTTACACTGAAGCTTTCTTT. It translates to CASSLDGGSYTEAFF.

The rearrangement uses TRBV24-1 and TRBJ2-5, with D perhaps TRBD1 (5 bases). CDR1 KGHDR and CDR2 SFDVKD come from the germline V gene. V lost 5 bases, J lost 4 bases, and 13 bases lay in between. The CDR3 loop spans 14 amino acids. The chain's CDR3 is CATSGQGGVETQYF. The CDR3 nucleotides are TGTGCCACCAGTGGCCAGGGTGGTGTAGAGACCCAGTACTTC.

The CDR3, as DNA: TGTGCCAGCAGTAAAAACGACAGATTGAAAGAGACCCAGTACTTC. Translated, it gives CASSKNDRLKETQYF. J is TRBJ2-5 and V is TRBV7-9; the D gene is possibly TRBD1 (5 bases). V was pared by 6 bases and J by 3 bases, with 17 bases between. Germline CDR1 is SEHNR and CDR2 is FQNEAQ (reference sequence). The CDR3 runs to 15 residues.

V gene TRBV9 combines with J gene TRBJ2-1, with TRBD2 matching over 12 bases. V lost 3 bases and J lost 7; bases outside the gene matches: 5. Germline V gene lookup returns CDR1 SGDLS and CDR2 YYNGEE. This CDR3 contains 15 residues. This CDR3 reads CASSETSGSVNEQFF. CDR3 sequence (DNA): TGTGCCAGCAGCGAGACTAGCGGGAGTGTGAATGAGCAGTTCTTC.

This clone was recorded once. The chain has TRBV7-9 and TRBJ2-3; 8 positions match TRBD1. V gave up 1 base and J gave up 5 bases; unmatched junction bases: 8. The germline V gene encodes CDR1 SEHNR and CDR2 FQNEAQ (reference sequence). This CDR3 contains 16 residues. CDR3 in DNA: TGTGCCAGCAGCTTAGACGTGGACAGGGATCGAGATACGCAGTATTTT. This gives the protein CASSLDVDRDRDTQYF.

The chain has TRBV24-1 and TRBJ2-3; D is uncertain. This CDR3 comprises 15 residues. From germline, CDR1 is KGHDR and CDR2 SFDVKD. Trimming pared 7 bases from V and 4 bases from J, leaving 17 bases between. CDR3 nucleotide sequence: TGTGCCACCAGGCACGGCTCTAGAATCCCAGATACGCAGTATTTT. Protein: CATRHGSRIPDTQYF.

This chain connects TRBV6-6 to TRBJ2-2; D possibly corresponds to TRBD2 (5 bases). Trimming removed 4 bases from V and 6 bases from J, with 12 bases in between. Per germline, CDR1 MNHNY and CDR2 SVGAGI (reference sequence). The CDR3 runs 14 residues. The CDR3 DNA follows: TGTGCCAGCAGTTCGGTGGGAGAGGCCGGGGAGCTGTTTTTT. Its protein is CASSSVGEAGELFF.

The J gene is TRBJ2-5, the V gene TRBV28; tentatively, D is TRBD1 (6 bases). The germline gives CDR1 MDHEN, CDR2 SYDVKM. Trimming shortened V by 6 bases and J by 3 bases, and 14 bases separated the two germline ends. CDR3 length: 14 amino acids. CDR3 sequence: CASSLGGLKETQYF. The CDR3 DNA reads TGTGCCAGCAGCCTTGGGGGCTTAAAAGAGACCCAGTACTTC. The full variable domain, completed using reference TRBV28 and TRBJ2-5, is DVKVTQSSRYLVKRTGEKVFLECVQDMDHENMFWYRQDPGLGLRLIYFSYDVKMKEKGDIPEGYSVSREKKERFSLILESASTNQTSMYLCASSLGGLKETQYFGPGTRLLVL.

This clone was observed a handful of times. V usage is TRBV5-1 and J usage is TRBJ1-6; TRBD1 might be the D (6 bases). CDR3 size: 15 residues. Trimming cost V 0 bases and J 5 bases, with 9 bases left between them. The germline V gene encodes CDR1 SGHRS and CDR2 YFSETQ. CDR3 sequence: CASSLGTVDNSPLHF. The CDR3 DNA sequence: TGCGCCAGCAGCTTGGGGACAGTAGATAATTCACCCCTCCACTTT. Based on the CDR3 plus reference TRBV5-1 and TRBJ1-6, the full variable domain is KAGVTQTPRYLIKTRGQQVTLSCSPISGHRSVSWYQQTPGQGLQFLFEYFSETQRNKGNFPGRFSGRQFSNSRSEMNVSTLELGDSALYLCASSLGTVDNSPLHFGNGTRLTVT.

This chain uses TRBV18 with TRBJ2-4; 10 bases are a match to TRBD2. This CDR3 comprises 15 residues. Germline assignment: CDR1 KGHSH and CDR2 LQKENI. Losses at the gene ends were 6 bases for V and 9 bases for J; bases not matched to a gene: 11. This CDR3 is CASSLNGLADFIQYF. DNA of the CDR3: TGTGCCAGCTCGCTAAATGGACTAGCGGACTTCATTCAGTACTTC.

The V gene is TRBV25-1, the J gene TRBJ2-1; 11 positions match TRBD1. J lost 7 bases, V lost 4 bases, and 9 bases had no gene match. This CDR3 region has 16 residues. Germline assignment: CDR1 MGHDK and CDR2 SYGVNS. The CDR3 here is CASSGADRGRLNEQFF. In DNA form, the CDR3 reads TGTGCCAGCAGTGGGGCGGACAGGGGGCGCTTGAATGAGCAGTTCTTC.

The V gene is TRBV3-1 (or the pseudogene TRBV3-2), the J gene TRBJ1-2; 7 bases are shared with TRBD1. The CDR3 loop spans 15 amino acids. Germline CDR1 is LGHDT and CDR2 is YNNKEL (reference sequence). The V gene end was trimmed by 0 bases and the J gene end by 1 base; junction bases not matched to a gene: 2. In nucleotides, the CDR3 is TGTGCCAGCAGCCAAGACGACAGGGATAACTATGGCTACACCTTC. Translated: CASSQDDRDNYGYTF.

This clone showed up just a few times. The chain employs TRBV5-1 and TRBJ1-5; D unresolved. Trimming removed 0 bases at V and 6 bases at J, with 13 bases between. Germline V gene data show CDR1 as SGHRS and CDR2 as YFSETQ. The CDR3 totals 15 residues. CDR3 bases: TGCGCCAGCAGCTTGGGAGTGGGAGGCGGTCAGCCCCAGCATTTT. Its protein product is CASSLGVGGGQPQHF.

The genes are TRBV5-4 and TRBJ1-2, with 8 nucleotides matching TRBD1. This CDR3 contains 15 residues. V shed 3 bases and J 4 bases; nucleotides not matched to a gene: 8. The germline V gene has CDR1 SGHNT and CDR2 YYREEE (reference sequence). The CDR3 reads CASSWRTGNSYGYTF. DNA of the CDR3: TGTGCCAGCAGCTGGAGGACAGGGAATAGCTATGGCTACACCTTC.

This chain joins TRBV3-1 (or the pseudogene TRBV3-2) and TRBJ2-1, with D maybe TRBD1 (5 bases). V dropped 1 base and J dropped 8 bases, with 12 bases sitting between them. Germline V CDR1 and CDR2: LGHDT, YNNKEL (reference sequence). CDR3 length: 14 amino acids. The CDR3 protein is CASSQALSRDEQFF. The CDR3 nucleotides read TGTGCCAGCAGCCAAGCCCTCAGCAGGGATGAGCAGTTCTTC.

V gene TRBV28 combines with J gene TRBJ2-1, with 8 bases aligning to TRBD2. Losses at the gene ends were 7 bases for V and 7 bases for J; bases not matched to a gene: 9. CDR1 and CDR2 (germline): MDHEN, SYDVKM. The CDR3 has 14 amino acids. The DNA for the CDR3 is TGTGCCAGCATCGGGGCGGGAGGATCGAATGAGCAGTTCTTC. Translated, it gives CASIGAGGSNEQFF.